These 31 T cell receptor beta chains share one sample of origin, sequenced in a study of shared clonotypes between healthy human individuals. TCRdb's copy holds only in-frame clones and misses some; the assay was immunoSEQ multiplex PCR. The data hold 2 million to 2.5 million clones, with around 92% observed a single time. The sequencing sample was made of naive CD4+ T cells from PBMCs. The subset is: CD45RA+ positively selected. Receptors were obtained from a man aged 18 to 35 in good health. Some clones in this sample may be carry-over from other donors' samples.

Only one count was recorded for this clone. The V gene is TRBV7-2, the J gene TRBJ2-7; maybe TRBD2 (6 bases). CDR3 size: 17 residues. The germline V and J ends were trimmed by 5 bases and 4 bases, with 24 bases remaining between them. The germline CDR1 and CDR2 sequences are SGHTA and FQGNSA. CDR3 region: CASSGSSEGGPRYEQYF. As DNA, the CDR3 is TGTGCCAGCAGCGGGAGCTCAGAAGGAGGGCCGCGGTACGAGCAGTACTTC.

The V and J genes are TRBV27 and TRBJ2-3; D possibly corresponds to TRBD2 (6 bases). The length of the CDR3 is 15 residues. The germline V and J ends were trimmed by 3 bases and 4 bases, with 14 bases remaining between them. CDR1 and CDR2 (germline): MNHEY, SMNVEV (reference sequence). This CDR3 reads CASSFRGRFADTQYF. The CDR3, as DNA: TGTGCCAGCAGTTTCCGGGGGAGATTCGCAGATACGCAGTATTTT.

The J gene is TRBJ2-7, the V gene TRBV5-8; 9 bases agree with TRBD2. Trimming took 3 bases from V and 7 from J; bases not matched to a gene: 11. Looked up from germline, CDR1 is SGHTS and CDR2 is YDEGEE. CDR3 length: 15 amino acids. The CDR3 protein is CASSSGTSPAGEQYF. The CDR3 nucleotides are TGTGCCAGCAGCTCCGGGACTAGCCCCGCGGGGGAGCAGTACTTC.

This chain uses TRBV7-2 with TRBJ2-5; TRBD1 aligns across 8 bases. Germline V gene data show CDR1 as SGHTA and CDR2 as FQGNSA. The junction had 16 bases not matched to a gene; V was cut back by 5 bases and J by 5 bases. This CDR3 is built from 17 residues. CDR3 nucleotide sequence: TGTGCCAGCAGCATCGACTACAGGGGGTCATTAAGGGAGACCCAGTACTTC. Its translation is CASSIDYRGSLRETQYF.

The rearrangement joins TRBV28 to TRBJ1-4; maybe TRBD1 (5 bases). The germline gives CDR1 MDHEN, CDR2 SYDVKM. The CDR3 runs 15 residues. Trimming removed 5 bases at V and 0 bases at J, with 10 bases between. CDR3 sequence reads: CASSPGDATNEKLFF. The CDR3 nucleotides are TGTGCCAGCAGTCCGGGGGATGCAACTAATGAAAAACTGTTTTTT.

The CDR3 here is CASSFAGLYNEQFF. The CDR3 DNA reads TGTGCCAGCAGTTTTGCGGGATTATACAATGAGCAGTTCTTC. This chain connects TRBV28 to TRBJ2-1, with D possibly TRBD2 on 6 matching bases. V lost 3 bases and J lost 4, with 10 bases in between. The CDR3 has 14 residues. Germline V lookup: CDR1 MDHEN, CDR2 SYDVKM.

The genes are TRBV28 and TRBJ2-3, with 12 nucleotides matching TRBD2. The CDR3 contains 18 residues. Germline CDR1 is MDHEN and CDR2 is SYDVKM. V dropped 5 bases and J dropped 2; count of bases not matched to a gene: 11. This CDR3 is CASSARTSGEGVTDTQYF. The DNA of the CDR3 is TGTGCCAGCAGTGCCAGGACTAGCGGGGAGGGGGTCACAGATACGCAGTATTTT. The entire variable domain, with the rest obtained from reference TRBV28 and TRBJ2-3, is as follows: DVKVTQSSRYLVKRTGEKVFLECVQDMDHENMFWYRQDPGLGLRLIYFSYDVKMKEKGDIPEGYSVSREKKERFSLILESASTNQTSMYLCASSARTSGEGVTDTQYFGPGTRLTVL.

This clone is a singleton in its sample. This chain uses TRBV10-3 with TRBJ2-1; 8 positions match TRBD1. Germline V gives CDR1 ENHRY, CDR2 SYGVKD. V shed 0 bases and J 9 bases; nucleotides not matched to a gene: 4. The CDR3 has 14 residues. CDR3 coding DNA: TGTGCCATCAGTGAGTCGGTACAGGGGGGTGAGCAGTTCTTC. It encodes CAISESVQGGEQFF.

The rearrangement links TRBV4-1 to TRBJ2-5; 10 bases agree with TRBD2. The V and J ends lost 2 bases and 2 bases, in that order; junction bases with no gene match: 2. The germline CDR1 and CDR2 sequences are MGHRA and YSYEKL. This CDR3 is built from 15 residues. The chain's CDR3 is CASSQQTSGQETQYF. The CDR3 DNA reads as TGCGCCAGCAGCCAACAGACTAGCGGGCAAGAGACCCAGTACTTC.

On this clone itself: The sample holds other DNA sequences that translate to the same CDR3. The rearrangement joins TRBV28 to TRBJ2-7; D gene uncertain. The CDR3 contains 12 residues. The germline V gene encodes CDR1 MDHEN and CDR2 SYDVKM. Trimming shortened V by 2 bases and J by 4 bases, and 6 bases separated the two germline ends. The CDR3 nucleotides read TGTGCCAGCAGTTTAAGAACGTACGAGCAGTACTTC. Protein sequence: CASSLRTYEQYF.

The rearrangement links TRBV27 to TRBJ2-7; TRBD1 matches 10 bases. This CDR3 contains 16 residues. V shed 2 bases and J 6 bases; nucleotides not matched to a gene: 10. Germline V gene data show CDR1 as MNHEY and CDR2 as SMNVEV (reference sequence). The CDR3 sequence is CASSLRGTGAPSEQYF. As DNA, the CDR3 is TGTGCCAGCAGTTTAAGAGGGACAGGGGCACCAAGCGAGCAGTACTTC.

V is TRBV28 and J is TRBJ2-1; tentatively, D is TRBD2 (6 bases). The germline V gene has CDR1 MDHEN and CDR2 SYDVKM. The CDR3 runs 14 residues. V was cut by 4 bases and J by 6 bases, with 13 bases left in between. CDR3 nucleotides: TGTGCCAGCAGTTGGGGAGGAAAGTTCAATGAGCAGTTCTTC. This encodes CASSWGGKFNEQFF.

V gene TRBV4-1 combines with J gene TRBJ1-1; unclear D gene. Germline V CDR1 and CDR2: MGHRA, YSYEKL. This CDR3 comprises 14 residues. The germline V and J ends were trimmed by 4 bases and 1 base, with 10 bases remaining between them. The CDR3 protein is CASSRWEGNTEAFF. CDR3 DNA sequence: TGCGCCAGCAGCCGCTGGGAGGGGAACACTGAAGCTTTCTTT.

This clone was seen a single time. This rearrangement joins TRBV7-3 to TRBJ2-1; no reliable D call. Germline CDR1 SGHTA, CDR2 FQGTGA. CDR3 length equals 15 residues. With 5 bases removed from V and 0 bases from J, the gap between germline ends came to 11 bases. The CDR3 loop reads CASSQRRTSYNEQFF. CDR3 nucleotides: TGTGCCAGCAGCCAACGGCGTACCTCCTACAATGAGCAGTTCTTC.

The chain is built from TRBV5-1 and TRBJ2-7, with 11 nucleotides matching TRBD1. The CDR3 is 16 residues long. Trimming took 4 bases from V and 6 from J; bases not matched to a gene: 12. In germline, CDR1 is SGHRS, CDR2 YFSETQ. The DNA of the CDR3 is TGCGCCAGCAGCCCACTTTCCGGGACAGGGGGAAGCGAGCAGTACTTC. Its translation: CASSPLSGTGGSEQYF.

The chain links TRBV5-4 to TRBJ2-7, with 7 nucleotides matching TRBD2. The V and J ends lost 0 bases and 0 bases, in that order; junction bases with no gene match: 6. The length of the CDR3 is 16 residues. Germline V lookup: CDR1 SGHNT, CDR2 YYREEE (reference sequence). CDR3 amino acids: CASSLVPAGSSYEQYF. The CDR3 nucleotides read TGTGCCAGCAGCTTGGTGCCAGCGGGGAGCTCCTACGAGCAGTACTTC.

The chain is built from TRBV7-8 and TRBJ2-3; 7 nucleotides agree with TRBD2. The junction had 12 bases not matched to a gene; V was cut back by 5 bases and J by 10 bases. There are 14 residues in the CDR3. Germline V gene lookup returns CDR1 SGHVS and CDR2 FQNEAQ. CDR3 bases: TGTGCCAGCAGCCCCGCGCTAGCGGTTCCATCGCAGTATTTT. It encodes CASSPALAVPSQYF.

The chain carries TRBV28 and TRBJ2-1, with D possibly TRBD2 on 5 matching bases. The CDR3 has 17 residues. Trimming took 5 bases from V and 8 from J, leaving 25 bases between them. In germline, CDR1 is MDHEN, CDR2 SYDVKM. The CDR3 bases are TGTGCCAGCAGTGGAGGTTTTCGCGATCCTCTCGAGTATGAGCAGTTCTTC. Protein: CASSGGFRDPLEYEQFF.

About this clone: The same CDR3 arises from other DNA sequences in this sample as well. The chain is built from TRBV28 and TRBJ2-6, with D possibly being TRBD1 (5 bases). V lost 4 bases and J lost 1, with 5 bases in between. Germline CDR1 and CDR2: MDHEN and SYDVKM. The CDR3 extends over 14 amino acids. The CDR3 DNA follows: TGTGCCAGCAGTTCAGGGTCTGGGGCCAACGTCCTGACTTTC. Protein sequence: CASSSGSGANVLTF.

The chain couples TRBV19 to TRBJ2-5; 7 bases align to TRBD2. The trim removed 0 bases at V and 1 base at J, leaving 8 bases unmatched. Per the germline V gene, CDR1 is LNHDA and CDR2 is SQIVND (reference sequence). The CDR3 spans 17 residues. The CDR3 sequence: CASSIDVAAGAQETQYF. DNA of the CDR3: TGTGCCAGTAGTATAGATGTTGCGGCGGGAGCCCAAGAGACCCAGTACTTC.

The V and J genes are TRBV19 and TRBJ2-2, with D uncertain. Germline CDR1 LNHDA, CDR2 SQIVND (reference sequence). V was trimmed by 6 bases and J by 5 bases, leaving 19 bases between them. The CDR3 sequence is 16 residues long. The CDR3 DNA reads TGTGCCAGTAGCCGAATGGTGACTTGGGTAACCGGGGAGCTGTTTTTT. This sequence encodes CASSRMVTWVTGELFF.

The chain employs TRBV6-5 and TRBJ2-1, with 11 bases lining up with TRBD2. The germline V gene has CDR1 MNHEY and CDR2 SVGAGI. Unmatched junction bases numbered 4, after V lost 2 bases and J lost 7 bases. The CDR3 spans 15 residues. CDR3 residues: CASSYRLAGGNEQFF. Written as DNA, the CDR3 is TGTGCCAGCAGTTACCGTCTAGCGGGAGGAAATGAGCAGTTCTTC.

With regard to this clone: The sample contains more than one DNA sequence encoding this CDR3. V gene TRBV29-1 combines with J gene TRBJ2-1; D call uncertain. Germline V gene sequence: CDR1 SQVTM, CDR2 ANQGSEA. The V gene lost 3 bases and the J gene lost 0 bases, with 6 bases spanning the gap. This CDR3 spans 13 amino acids. The CDR3 bases are TGCAGCGTTGAGCGGAGCTCCTACAATGAGCAGTTCTTC. Translated, it gives CSVERSSYNEQFF.

This clone appeared a few times. V and J are TRBV2 and TRBJ1-1; D might be TRBD1 (5 bases). Germline V gene lookup returns CDR1 SNHLY and CDR2 FYNNEI. With 7 bases removed from V and 4 bases from J, the gap between germline ends came to 10 bases. The CDR3 covers 12 residues. Here the CDR3 reads CASTKGSTEAFF. CDR3 coding DNA: TGTGCCAGCACAAAGGGGAGCACTGAAGCTTTCTTT. The complete variable domain, with remaining parts taken from reference TRBV2 and TRBJ1-1, reads EPEVTQTPSHQVTQMGQEVILRCVPISNHLYFYWYRQILGQKVEFLVSFYNNEISEKSEIFDDQFSVERPDGSNFTLKIRSTKLEDSAMYFCASTKGSTEAFFGQGTRLTVV.

The chain links TRBV28 to TRBJ2-2; 8 bases match TRBD1. The length of the CDR3 is 14 residues. Per the germline V gene, CDR1 is MDHEN and CDR2 is SYDVKM. Trimming removed 7 bases from V and 6 bases from J; junction bases left unmatched: 7. The CDR3 nucleotides read TGTGCCAGCATTTCGACAGGGGAGGCCGGGGAGCTGTTTTTT. Translated, it gives CASISTGEAGELFF. Variable domain in full (rest from reference TRBV28 and TRBJ2-2): DVKVTQSSRYLVKRTGEKVFLECVQDMDHENMFWYRQDPGLGLRLIYFSYDVKMKEKGDIPEGYSVSREKKERFSLILESASTNQTSMYLCASISTGEAGELFFGEGSRLTVL.

V and J are TRBV7-8 and TRBJ1-4, with D possibly TRBD1 on 5 matching bases. V dropped 5 bases and J dropped 7 bases, with 20 bases sitting between them. The CDR3 is 16 amino acids. In germline, CDR1 is SGHVS, CDR2 FQNEAQ. This chain's CDR3 is CASSPILDRGREKLFF. Here the CDR3 DNA reads TGTGCCAGCAGCCCTATACTAGACAGAGGCCGTGAAAAACTGTTTTTT.

The chain has TRBV7-2 and TRBJ1-1; D gene uncertain. The CDR3 runs to 13 residues. Trimming took 4 bases from V and 1 from J, leaving 7 bases between them. Germline CDR1 SGHTA, CDR2 FQGNSA. For the CDR3, the DNA is TGTGCCAGCAGCTACAGAAGGAACACTGAAGCTTTCTTT. This sequence encodes CASSYRRNTEAFF.

This chain uses TRBV19 with TRBJ1-3, with D hard to call. The CDR3 is 15 residues long. V shed 5 bases and J shed 2 bases, with 13 bases lying between them. Per the germline V gene, CDR1 is LNHDA and CDR2 is SQIVND (reference sequence). CDR3 nucleotides: TGTGCCAGTAGTTCTCTTGACCGGGCTGGAAACACCATATATTTT. Its translation: CASSSLDRAGNTIYF.

This sequence joins TRBV6-6 and TRBJ2-2; 11 nucleotides line up with TRBD1. The CDR3 runs 15 residues. The V segment lost 2 bases and the J segment 6 bases; nucleotides outside the gene matches: 2. The germline gives CDR1 MNHNY, CDR2 SVGAGI (reference sequence). The CDR3 nucleotides are TGTGCCAGCAGTTACGGGACAGGGGGAGCCGGGGAGCTGTTTTTT. Its protein product is CASSYGTGGAGELFF.

The chain recombines TRBV19 with TRBJ2-5; possibly TRBD2 for D (5 bases). CDR3 length equals 13 residues. Germline V gene lookup returns CDR1 LNHDA and CDR2 SQIVND (reference sequence). V lost 6 bases, J lost 4 bases, and 12 bases lay in between. CDR3 protein: CASRDSKGETQYF. The DNA of the CDR3 is TGTGCCAGTAGGGACTCGAAAGGAGAGACCCAGTACTTC.

The rearrangement uses TRBV6-6 and TRBJ1-4; TRBD1 might be the D (5 bases). CDR3 length equals 14 residues. CDR1 MNHNY and CDR2 SVGAGI come from the germline V gene (reference sequence). Trimming removed 2 bases at V and 8 bases at J, with 12 bases between. CDR3 amino acids: CASSYGQGAEKLFF. CDR3 nucleotide sequence: TGTGCCAGCAGTTACGGGCAGGGAGCCGAAAAACTGTTTTTT.